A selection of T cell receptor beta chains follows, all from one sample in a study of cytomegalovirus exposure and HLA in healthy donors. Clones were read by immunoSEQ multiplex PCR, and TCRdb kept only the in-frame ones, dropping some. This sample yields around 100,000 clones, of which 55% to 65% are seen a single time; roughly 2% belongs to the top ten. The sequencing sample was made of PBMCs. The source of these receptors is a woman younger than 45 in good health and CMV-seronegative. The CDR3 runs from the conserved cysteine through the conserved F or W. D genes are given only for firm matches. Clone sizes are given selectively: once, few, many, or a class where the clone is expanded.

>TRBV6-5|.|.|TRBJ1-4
CASRRGSYEKLFF
TGTGCCAGCAGGCGGGGGTCATATGAAAAACTGTTTTTC
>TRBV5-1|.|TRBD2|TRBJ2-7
CASSTDLGTSGRRYEQYF
TGCGCCAGCAGCACCGACCTAGGGACTAGCGGGAGGAGGTACGAGCAGTACTTC
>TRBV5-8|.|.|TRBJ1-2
CASSLLQPLSDYGYTF
TGTGCCAGCAGCCTTTTACAGCCTCTATCTGACTATGGCTACACCTTC
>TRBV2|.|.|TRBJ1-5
CASSEAGGNQPQHF
TGTGCCAGCAGTGAAGCAGGAGGGAACCAGCCCCAGCATTTT
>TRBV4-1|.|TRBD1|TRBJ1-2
CASSARQGGNYGYTF
TGCGCCAGCAGCGCCCGACAGGGCGGTAACTATGGCTACACCTTC
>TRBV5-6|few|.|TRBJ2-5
CASSAPLAAYQETQYF
TGTGCCAGCAGCGCACCCCTCGCGGCTTACCAAGAGACCCAGTACTTC
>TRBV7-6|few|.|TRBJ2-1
CASSLAQGSNEQFF
TGTGCCAGCAGCTTAGCTCAGGGGTCAAATGAGCAGTTCTTC
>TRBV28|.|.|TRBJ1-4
CASSTRGLNEKLFF
TGTGCCAGCAGCACGAGGGGGTTGAATGAAAAACTGTTTTTT
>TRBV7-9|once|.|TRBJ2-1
CASSFTASYNEQFF
TGTGCCAGCAGTTTTACAGCATCCTACAATGAGCAGTTCTTC
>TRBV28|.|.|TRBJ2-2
CATSWGENTGELFF
TGTGCCACCTCCTGGGGGGAGAACACCGGGGAGCTGTTTTTT
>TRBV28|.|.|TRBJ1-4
CASSLISSANEKLFF
TGTGCCAGCAGTTTAATCTCCTCCGCTAATGAAAAACTGTTTTTT
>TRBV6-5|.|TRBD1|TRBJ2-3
CASSWDRGTDTQYF
TGTGCCAGCAGTTGGGACAGGGGCACAGATACGCAGTATTTT
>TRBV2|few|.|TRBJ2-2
CASNLFSTGELFF
TGTGCCAGCAATCTCTTTTCCACCGGGGAGCTGTTTTTT
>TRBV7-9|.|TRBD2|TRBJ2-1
CASSSPTSGSKYDEQFF
TGTGCCAGCAGCTCCCCGACTAGCGGGAGCAAGTACGATGAGCAGTTCTTC
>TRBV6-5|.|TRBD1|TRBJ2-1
CASSKDRGSVDEQFF
TGTGCCAGCAGCAAAGACAGGGGATCGGTCGATGAGCAGTTCTTC
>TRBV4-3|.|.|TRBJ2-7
CASSQERGYEQYF
TGCGCCAGCAGCCAAGAGCGGGGATACGAGCAGTACTTC
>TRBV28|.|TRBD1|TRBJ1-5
CASSTPGGQGYRGNQPQHF
TGTGCCAGCAGCACCCCGGGGGGACAGGGTTATAGGGGCAATCAGCCCCAGCATTTT
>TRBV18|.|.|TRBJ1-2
CASSPVGVENYGYTF
TGTGCCAGCTCACCAGTCGGGGTCGAGAACTATGGCTACACCTTC
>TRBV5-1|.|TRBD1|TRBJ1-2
CASSVTGGADGYTF
TGCGCCAGCAGCGTGACAGGGGGCGCAGATGGCTACACCTTC
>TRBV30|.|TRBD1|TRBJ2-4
CAWTGTGSKNIQYF
TGTGCCTGGACCGGGACAGGGTCCAAAAACATTCAGTACTTC